This TCR beta chain was sequenced for a study of blood T cells in healthy people across ages. Trimming removed 0 bases at V and 3 bases at J, with 15 bases between. The CDR3 has 15 amino acids. Germline CDR1 reads DFQATT; CDR2 reads SNEGSKA (reference sequence). This clonotype was seen only a few times. A J-beta primer mix and a sample-barcoded 5' primer were used in a second PCR of roughly 6 to 12 cycles. TCRdb passed the 5' RACE reads through MiXCR, listing each CDR3 protein once. Altogether about 720,000 distinct CDR3 sequences are present, 20% to 25% being singletons, with the ten largest covering 3% to 4.5%. The authors isolated at least 6 million PBMCs per sample. The data were also submitted as part of a second study, on T cells of mothers and their children.

Sequenced material: blood. The J gene is TRBJ2-7, the V gene TRBV20-1, with a possible D match to TRBD1 (5 bases). This TCR was recovered from a boy under 18 in good health. The CDR3 loop reads CSARDLQGLNYEQYF. In DNA, the CDR3 is TGCAGTGCTAGAGATCTCCAGGGATTAAACTACGAGCAGTACTTC.